A single sample gave rise to the 19 T cell receptor beta chains below, sequenced in a study of blood T cell repertoires in COVID-19. The data were produced by immunoSEQ multiplex PCR, yet TCRdb's version contains in-frame clones alone and is incomplete. The data show over 150,000 clones, with approximately 88% seen just once and less than 3.5% held by the top ten. Sequencing was performed on peripheral blood. The receptors here all came from a woman aged 60 to 75 with acute or convalescent COVID-19.

This clone has a single count. The V call is TRBV5-5, the J call TRBJ2-2; no clear D. CDR3 length equals 14 residues. CDR1 SGHKS and CDR2 YYEKEE come from the germline V gene (reference sequence). Trimming stripped 4 bases from V and 5 bases from J, with 12 bases between. CDR3: CASSPRVETGELFF. Here the CDR3 DNA reads TGTGCCAGCAGCCCCCGGGTTGAAACCGGGGAGCTGTTTTTT. The full variable domain, completed using reference TRBV5-5 and TRBJ2-2, is DAGVTQSPTHLIKTRGQQVTLRCSPISGHKSVSWYQQVLGQGPQFIFQYYEKEERGRGNFPDRFSARQFPNYSSELNVNALLLGDSALYLCASSPRVETGELFFGEGSRLTVL.

This chain joins TRBV7-9 and TRBJ2-1; 8 nucleotides match TRBD2. Germline values: CDR1 SEHNR, CDR2 FQNEAQ (reference sequence). The CDR3 consists of 15 residues. Trimming took 0 bases from V and 7 from J; bases not matched to a gene: 5. CDR3 loop: CASSLASGGRNEQFF. In nucleotides, the CDR3 is TGTGCCAGCAGCTTAGCATCGGGAGGGAGGAATGAGCAGTTCTTC.

Comment on this clone: Germline and junction disagree at one end, which may indicate a read error. This sequence joins TRBV7-7 and TRBJ2-5; D may be TRBD1 or TRBD2 (6 bases each). CDR1 is SSHAT and CDR2 is FNYEAQ in the germline V gene (reference sequence). The CDR3 consists of 17 residues. CDR3 region: CASSLGGFGEVQETQYF. CDR3 nucleotides: TGTGCTAGCAGCTTAGGGGGATTTGGGGAGGTTCAAGAGACCCAGTACTTC.

This clone was found once. V usage is TRBV21-1 and J usage is TRBJ1-5; TRBD1 reflects the table's D call only, with no check against the DNA. TRBV21-1 is termed a pseudogene. This CDR3 contains 16 residues. The CDR3 here is CASSKRSTDSNQPQHF. In nucleotides, the CDR3 is TGTGCCAGCAGCAAAAGGTCAACAGACAGCAATCAGCCCCAGCATTTT.

The genes are TRBV11-3 and TRBJ2-1, with D tentatively TRBD2 (5 bases). Deletions cut 5 bases from V and 4 bases from J, with 15 bases between. From germline, CDR1 is SGHNT and CDR2 YENEEA. The CDR3 sequence is 15 residues long. CDR3 amino acids: CASSPLPGGYNEQFF. The CDR3, as DNA: TGTGCCAGCAGCCCCCTTCCCGGAGGTTACAATGAGCAGTTCTTC. Supplemented by reference TRBV11-3 and TRBJ2-1, the full variable domain reads EAGVVQSPRYKIIEKKQPVAFWCNPISGHNTLYWYLQNLGQGPELLIRYENEEAVDDSQLPKDRFSAERLKGVDSTLKIQPAELGDSAVYLCASSPLPGGYNEQFFGPGTRLTVL.

The CDR3 sequence is CASSINVVGGETQYF. As DNA, the CDR3 is TGTGCCAGCAGTATAAACGTGGTCGGGGGAGAGACCCAGTACTTC. The chain combines TRBV6-5 with TRBJ2-5; perhaps TRBD2 as D (6 bases). This CDR3 region has 15 residues. Germline CDR1 is MNHEY and CDR2 is SVGAGI. V was shortened by 5 bases and J by 4 bases, with 17 bases between the two germline ends.

The chain has TRBV7-2 and TRBJ2-2; D gene uncertain. The CDR3 spans 14 residues. Germline assignment: CDR1 SGHTA and CDR2 FQGNSA. Trimming removed 2 bases from V and 4 bases from J, with 8 bases in between. The CDR3, as DNA: TGTGCCAGCAGCTTAACAACGGGCACCGGGGAGCTGTTTTTT. Translated: CASSLTTGTGELFF. Full variable domain (missing parts from reference TRBV7-2 and TRBJ2-2): GAGVSQSPSNKVTEKGKDVELRCDPISGHTALYWYRQSLGQGLEFLIYFQGNSAPDKSGLPSDRFSAERTGGSVSTLTIQRTQQEDSAVYLCASSLTTGTGELFFGEGSRLTVL.

The chain uses TRBV9 and TRBJ1-1; 7 nucleotides align to TRBD1. The CDR3 extends over 15 amino acids. Losses at the gene ends were 4 bases for V and 0 bases for J; bases not matched to a gene: 6. Germline-derived CDR1 and CDR2 are SGDLS and YYNGEE. The CDR3 region is CASSPQGDVNTEAFF. DNA for the CDR3: TGTGCCAGCAGCCCCCAGGGGGATGTGAACACTGAAGCTTTCTTT.

This chain links TRBV4-3 with TRBJ1-5; D unclear. Deletions cut 2 bases from V and 4 bases from J, with 12 bases between. This CDR3 is built from 15 residues. Per germline, CDR1 LGHNA and CDR2 YSLEER. The CDR3 here is CASSQRRGGNQPQHF. CDR3 DNA: TGCGCCAGCAGCCAAAGAAGAGGCGGAAATCAGCCCCAGCATTTT.

The chain recombines TRBV19 with TRBJ1-1; 8 positions match TRBD1. The CDR3 spans 14 residues. The trim removed 6 bases at V and 2 bases at J, leaving 5 bases unmatched. Germline V gene data show CDR1 as LNHDA and CDR2 as SQIVND (reference sequence). CDR3 protein: CASSQGQANTEAFF. The CDR3 coding sequence is TGTGCCAGTAGCCAGGGACAGGCCAACACTGAAGCTTTCTTT.

The chain recombines TRBV5-5 with TRBJ2-2; TRBD1 aligns across 8 bases. The V gene's germline CDR1 is SGHKS and CDR2 YYEKEE (reference sequence). CDR3 length equals 14 residues. V gave up 3 bases and J gave up 6 bases; unmatched junction bases: 4. CDR3 residues: CASSSDREAGELFF. The CDR3 nucleotides are TGTGCCAGCAGCTCGGACAGGGAGGCCGGGGAGCTGTTTTTT.

J is TRBJ2-6 and V is TRBV7-2; a weak D match, TRBD1 (8 bases). V was clipped by 0 bases and J by 0 bases, with 18 bases between them. This CDR3 spans 20 amino acids. The V gene's germline CDR1 is SGHTA and CDR2 FQGNSA. The CDR3 reads CASSLALDRGGGSGANVLTF. CDR3 coding DNA: TGTGCCAGCAGCTTAGCCCTAGACAGGGGCGGGGGCTCTGGGGCCAACGTCCTGACTTTC.

The chain couples TRBV6-2 or TRBV6-3 to TRBJ1-5, with D maybe TRBD1 (5 bases). The CDR3 runs 13 residues. V shed 5 bases and J shed 2 bases, with 7 bases lying between them. Germline V gene lookup returns CDR1 MNHEY and CDR2 SVGEGT. The DNA of the CDR3 is TGTGCCAGCAGTGGCAGGGGCAATCAGCCCCAGCATTTT. As protein: CASSGRGNQPQHF.

V usage is TRBV18 and J usage is TRBJ1-1; D remains unclear. Germline CDR1 is KGHSH and CDR2 is LQKENI. V lost 1 base and J 0 bases, leaving 15 bases between the germline ends. The CDR3 has 17 amino acids. CDR3 sequence: CASSPLEFTNMNTEAFF. The CDR3 nucleotides read TGTGCCAGCTCACCACTGGAATTCACTAATATGAACACTGAAGCTTTCTTT.

This sequence joins TRBV28 and TRBJ2-2; 7 nucleotides line up with TRBD1. Looked up from germline, CDR1 is MDHEN and CDR2 is SYDVKM. The length of the CDR3 is 14 residues. V was pared by 6 bases and J by 5 bases, with 6 bases of the junction left unmatched. CDR3 DNA sequence: TGTGCCAGCAGCGAGACAGGGAGAACCGGGGAGCTGTTTTTT. Amino acids: CASSETGRTGELFF.

This clone appeared a single time. The rearrangement links TRBV24-1 to TRBJ2-1, with a weak D call TRBD2 (6 bases). Germline V gives CDR1 KGHDR, CDR2 SFDVKD. The CDR3 contains 16 residues. V lost 3 bases and J 0 bases, leaving 11 bases between the germline ends. The CDR3 sequence is CATSDPRGNSYNEQFF. For the CDR3, the DNA is TGTGCCACCAGTGATCCCCGGGGGAACTCCTACAATGAGCAGTTCTTC.

The gene calls are TRBV6-5 and TRBJ1-2, with TRBD1 matching over 7 bases. With 2 bases clipped from V and 2 bases from J, the junction kept 5 bases outside the gene matches. Germline CDR1 MNHEY, CDR2 SVGAGI. This CDR3 is built from 15 residues. DNA of the CDR3: TGTGCCAGCAGTTACCAATTGGACAGGAACTATGGCTACACCTTC. Translating it yields CASSYQLDRNYGYTF.

The J gene is TRBJ2-7, the V gene TRBV5-8; weak D call: TRBD1 (6 bases). The CDR3 has 12 amino acids. The germline CDR1 and CDR2 sequences are SGHTS and YDEGEE. V was shortened by 2 bases and J by 13 bases, with 16 bases between the two germline ends. The CDR3 DNA follows: TGTGCCAGCAGCTTATCACGGACAGCTTCATACTTC. Translation: CASSLSRTASYF.

The J gene is TRBJ1-6, the V gene TRBV21-1; no DNA check was done on the table's D call, TRBD1. TRBV21-1 is a documented pseudogene. The CDR3 totals 18 residues. The CDR3 here is CASSTRQILTSYNSPLHF. The CDR3 nucleotides read TGTGCCAGCAGCACCCGACAGATCCTAACCTCCTATAATTCACCCCTCCACTTT.